A single sample is the source of the 6 T cell receptor beta chains below, sequenced in a study of shared T cell receptors in the human thymus. Clones were read by immunoSEQ multiplex PCR, and TCRdb kept only the in-frame ones, dropping some. The data show about 380,000 clones, with 95% seen just once and 0.015% to 0.02% held by the top ten. Material for sequencing was thymocytes. The receptor set was obtained from a human donor.

The chain recombines TRBV5-8 with TRBJ1-1, with D possibly being TRBD1 (6 bases). The CDR3 runs to 14 residues. In germline, CDR1 is SGHTS, CDR2 YDEGEE. Trimming left V 0 bases short and J 7 bases short, with 13 bases between. This chain's CDR3 is CASSLVRGGHEAFF. CDR3 nucleotides: TGTGCCAGCAGCTTGGTTAGGGGGGGTCATGAAGCTTTCTTT.

This chain connects TRBV28 to TRBJ2-1, with a possible D match to TRBD1 (6 bases). CDR3 length equals 16 residues. Germline V gene data show CDR1 as MDHEN and CDR2 as SYDVKM. V was trimmed by 6 bases and J by 10 bases, leaving 25 bases between them. The DNA for the CDR3 is TGTGCCAGCAGACCGTCCGGACAGACTCGAACGCGGGAGCAGTTCTTC. Amino acids: CASRPSGQTRTREQFF.

A remark on this clone: The same CDR3 can be traced to other DNA sequences in this sample. The rearrangement uses TRBV5-1 and TRBJ2-7, with 14 bases aligning to TRBD2. J lost 5 bases, V lost 2 bases, and 6 bases had no gene match. The CDR3 covers 16 residues. Germline V gene lookup returns CDR1 SGHRS and CDR2 YFSETQ. CDR3 in DNA: TGCGCCAGCAGCTTACGACTAGCGGGAGGGCCCCACGAGCAGTACTTC. Translating gives CASSLRLAGGPHEQYF.

The chain couples TRBV27 to TRBJ1-4, with 8 bases fitting TRBD1. V dropped 5 bases and J dropped 6; count of bases not matched to a gene: 11. Germline V CDR1 and CDR2: MNHEY, SMNVEV (reference sequence). The CDR3 covers 16 residues. The CDR3 coding sequence is TGTGCCAGCAGTCCACAACCAGGGGGCTCTGATGAAAAACTGTTTTTT. This codes for CASSPQPGGSDEKLFF.

CDR3 sequence reads: CASSPPPLGQNTEAFF. For the CDR3, the DNA is TGTGCCAGCTCACCACCCCCGTTAGGACAGAACACTGAAGCTTTCTTT. The V and J genes are TRBV18 and TRBJ1-1; the D gene is possibly TRBD1 (5 bases). The germline gives CDR1 KGHSH, CDR2 LQKENI. This CDR3 comprises 16 residues. V was cut by 0 bases and J by 1 base, with 12 bases left in between.

The chain combines TRBV20-1 with TRBJ2-5, with D tentatively TRBD2 (5 bases). V was cut by 6 bases and J by 4 bases, with 9 bases left in between. This CDR3 spans 11 amino acids. The V gene's germline CDR1 is DFQATT and CDR2 SNEGSKA (reference sequence). The CDR3 DNA reads as TGCAGTGCCGGGCGGGCAGAGACCCAGTACTTC. This gives the protein CSAGRAETQYF.